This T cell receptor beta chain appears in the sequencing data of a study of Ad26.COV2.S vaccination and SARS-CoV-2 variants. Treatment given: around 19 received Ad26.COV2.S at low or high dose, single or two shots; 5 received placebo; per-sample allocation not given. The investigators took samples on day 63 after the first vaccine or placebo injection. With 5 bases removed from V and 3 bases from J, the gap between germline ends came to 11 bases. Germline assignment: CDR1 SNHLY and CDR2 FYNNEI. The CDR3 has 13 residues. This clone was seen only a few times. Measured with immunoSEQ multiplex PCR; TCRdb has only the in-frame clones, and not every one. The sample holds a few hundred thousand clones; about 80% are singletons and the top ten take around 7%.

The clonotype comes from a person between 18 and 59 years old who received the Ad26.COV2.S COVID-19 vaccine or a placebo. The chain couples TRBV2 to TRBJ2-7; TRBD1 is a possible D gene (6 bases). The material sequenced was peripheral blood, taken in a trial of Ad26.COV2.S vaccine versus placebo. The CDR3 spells CASSKDRYYEQYF. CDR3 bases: TGTGCCAGCAGTAAGGACAGATACTACGAGCAGTACTTC.